This TCR beta chain was found in a study of control samples from healthy donors and cancer patients. TCRdb's copy holds only in-frame clones and misses some; the assay was immunoSEQ multiplex PCR. The table has about 130,000 clones, under 95% seen once; the top ten hold 1.7%. With 5 bases clipped from V and 4 bases from J, the junction kept 8 bases outside the gene matches. CDR1 and CDR2 from the germline V gene are SGHTA and FQGNSA. This CDR3 is 15 amino acids long. This sequence originates from a man between 50 and 59 years old with head and neck cancer. The sequenced sample was PBMCs. The chain carries TRBV7-2 and TRBJ1-5; 7 positions match TRBD1. The CDR3 region has the DNA TGTGCCAGCAGCGTGAGGACAGGCGCAAATCAGCCCCAGCATTTT. As protein: CASSVRTGANQPQHF.